Listed here is a single TCR beta chain. The table lists this clonotype with a few counts. The antigen this receptor binds is unknown. No base qualities exist here, and no much larger clone lies one base off it. The sample originates from a study of response to subunit inactivated influenza vaccine (dated by TCRdb to between 2017 and 2018). Regarding the complete study: Deep quantitative profiling of the T cell receptor repertoire was used in the study to follow responses to a trivalent subunit inactivated influenza vaccine.

Including cysteine and phenylalanine, the CDR3 has 16 amino acids. The CDR3 DNA has 48 bases and is translated from base 1. Per the germline V gene, SGHVS is the CDR1 and FQNEAQ is the CDR2. Relative to germline, V is 5 bases shorter and J is 0 bases shorter, with 14 bases between their ends. The library relied on RT-PCR. These reads were obtained on an Illumina HiSeq 2500. The raw public data were reprocessed by TCRdb itself: fastp quality trimming at Q25, MiXCR clonotype calling, in-frame beta chains only. Identical CDR3 protein sequences are pooled into one entry, listed with their most common genes and DNA. Within this sample are 530,000 or so distinct CDR3 sequences, with over 25% of them counted one time only. Approximately 2% of the sample rests with the top ten. General findings and caveats noted by the study authors: The authors suggested that each seasonal influenza vaccination may recruit only a limited number of new T cells.

The specimen was CD4+ T cells sorted from PBMCs, collected about 5 days after vaccination. The sequence joins TRBV7-8 to TRBJ2-1; too little of a D gene remains to name it. The sequence was collected from a man aged 45-65 years who received an inactivated influenza vaccine. Donor details come from another sample of the same person, matched by shared clones. The DNA sequence is as follows: TGTGCCAGCAGCCCCTACAGAGACAACTCCTACAATGAGCAGTTCTTC. This translates into CASSPYRDNSYNEQFF.